This T cell receptor beta chain stems from a study of cytomegalovirus exposure and HLA in healthy donors. Study-wide results and limits: Clonal expansion was found to be greater in HLA-associated TCR beta chains than in equally common others in a later analysis. Rarity marked most TCR sequences, yet some public TCRs occurred in many donors. Previous analysis showed most TCR beta V segments were productive about 90% or about 30% of the time.

This CDR3 spans 14 amino acids. V was cut by 3 bases and J by 7 bases, with 16 bases left in between. Germline loops: CDR1 GTSNPN, CDR2 SVGIG (reference sequence). Comments on this clone: The antigen remains unidentified.

Researchers ran the PCR with 60 Vbeta and 13 Jbeta primers. Here immunoSEQ multiplex PCR was the method, and the copy in TCRdb shows in-frame clones only, minus some. The table lists under 200,000 clones, roughly 80% of them singletons, with over 4% in the top ten. The origin of this receptor is a male donor in good health and CMV-seronegative. This chain uses TRBV30 with TRBJ1-5; D possibly corresponds to TRBD1 (6 bases). The specimen was PBMCs. CDR3 protein: CAWRGGTRGQPQHF. The CDR3 bases are TGTGCCTGGAGGGGGGGGACAAGGGGACAGCCCCAGCATTTT.